These 6 T cell receptor beta chains originate from one sample sequenced in a study of graft-versus-host responses after intestinal transplantation. Their antigens are not known. Profiled with immunoSEQ multiplex PCR; TCRdb holds only in-frame clones, not every one. The table lists about 64,000 clones, 85% to 95% of them singletons. This sample comprised unstimulated CD8+ T cells sorted from spleen or lymph node cells, obtained before transplant. The source of these receptors is a human donor who was the organ donor for an intestinal transplant.

Only one count was recorded for this clone. The rearrangement joins TRBV7-9 to TRBJ2-1; possibly TRBD1 for D (5 bases). Trimming stripped 3 bases from V and 10 bases from J, with 10 bases between. The V gene's germline CDR1 is SEHNR and CDR2 FQNEAQ (reference sequence). The CDR3 has 12 amino acids. The CDR3 is CASSLGWGEQFF. The CDR3 coding sequence is TGTGCCAGCAGCTTGGGTTGGGGCGAGCAGTTCTTC.

The chain combines TRBV28 with TRBJ1-5, with D possibly TRBD1 on 5 matching bases. The ends were cut back, 10 bases at V and 3 bases at J, with 19 bases in the middle. This CDR3 has 15 amino acids. Looked up from germline, CDR1 is MDHEN and CDR2 is SYDVKM. The CDR3 DNA sequence: TGTGCCACGTACAGTACAAACAGGATCAATCAGCCCCAGCATTTT. It codes for CATYSTNRINQPQHF.

The chain recombines TRBV6-4 with TRBJ2-3; 10 bases agree with TRBD2. Germline CDR1 MRHNA, CDR2 SNTAGT. The ends lost 2 bases at V and 1 base at J; junction bases unmatched: 0. The CDR3 runs to 15 residues. The CDR3 loop is CASSDGTSGTDTQYF. In nucleotides, the CDR3 is TGTGCCAGCAGTGACGGGACTAGCGGCACAGATACGCAGTATTTT.

The gene calls are TRBV4-3 and TRBJ1-2, with TRBD1 identical over 7 bases. CDR3 size: 18 residues. V was pared by 0 bases and J by 3 bases, with 13 bases of the junction left unmatched. Germline V gene data show CDR1 as LGHNA and CDR2 as YSLEER. The CDR3 nucleotides are TGCGCCAGCAGCCAAGATTGGGGGCGGGACAGAAGGTACTATGGCTACACCTTC. Protein sequence: CASSQDWGRDRRYYGYTF.

J is TRBJ2-5 and V is TRBV9; 10 bases fit TRBD2. The CDR3 totals 16 residues. The V gene's germline CDR1 is SGDLS and CDR2 YYNGEE. V was clipped by 3 bases and J by 3 bases; unmatched bases: 8. In nucleotides, the CDR3 is TGTGCCAGCAGCGGATGGACTAGCGGAGGGGAAGAGACCCAGTACTTC. Protein: CASSGWTSGGEETQYF. Full variable domain (rest looked up from reference TRBV9 and TRBJ2-5): DSGVTQTPKHLITATGQRVTLRCSPRSGDLSVYWYQQSLDQGLQFLIQYYNGEERAKGNILERFSAQQFPDLHSELNLSSLELGDSALYFCASSGWTSGGEETQYFGPGTRLLVL.

This clone was seen only once. V gene TRBV27 combines with J gene TRBJ2-2, with TRBD1 identical over 8 bases. The CDR3 has 17 amino acids. The V gene end was trimmed by 3 bases and the J gene end by 3 bases; junction bases not matched to a gene: 9. The germline V gene has CDR1 MNHEY and CDR2 SMNVEV (reference sequence). This CDR3 reads CASSFYPTGVDTGELFF. In DNA form, the CDR3 reads TGTGCCAGCAGTTTCTATCCGACAGGGGTGGACACCGGGGAGCTGTTTTTT.